Detailed here is one TCR beta chain. The data belong to a study of radiotherapy plus CTLA-4 blockade in lung cancer. The assay was immunoSEQ multiplex PCR, and TCRdb's table has in-frame clones only and misses some. The table has about 120,000 clones, 85% to 90% seen once; the top ten hold more than 6.5%. Germline V gene data show CDR1 as SNHLY and CDR2 as FYNNEI. The CDR3 has 17 residues. Between the trimmed V and J ends, which lost 2 bases and 1 base, there was a span of 17 bases. The chain is built from TRBV2 and TRBJ1-1; D is possibly TRBD1 (5 bases). The clonotype comes from a human donor with non-small cell lung cancer that progressed on radiotherapy plus ipilimumab. The material was peripheral blood, obtained from a patient treated with radiotherapy plus ipilimumab. As DNA, the CDR3 is TGTGCCAGCAGTGAATCATTTAGCAGGGTTGCGAACACTGAAGCTTTCTTT. Its translation: CASSESFSRVANTEAFF.